Presented here are 12 T cell receptor beta chains from one specimen sequenced in a study of OX40 agonist ivuxolimab in advanced cancers. Using immunoSEQ multiplex PCR, the repertoire was profiled, and TCRdb retains in-frame clones only, with some absent. The sample contains 65,000 to 85,000 clones, 85% of which appear only once. The input for sequencing was CD4+ or CD8+ T cells sorted from blood, taken in a trial of the OX40 agonist ivuxolimab. The receptor set was obtained from an adult with an advanced solid tumor such as melanoma, head and neck, liver or kidney cancer.

The chain has TRBV5-1 and TRBJ1-1; TRBD1 is a possible D gene (6 bases). Deletions cut 4 bases from V and 4 bases from J, with 17 bases between. Germline V gene data show CDR1 as SGHRS and CDR2 as YFSETQ. The CDR3 length is 15 residues. CDR3 coding DNA: TGCGCCAGCAGCCGGGACACCGGCGGGGGCACTGAAGCTTTCTTT. It encodes CASSRDTGGGTEAFF.

V and J are TRBV6-6 and TRBJ1-1, with D possibly TRBD1 on 6 matching bases. Germline loops: CDR1 MNHNY, CDR2 SVGAGI (reference sequence). The CDR3 runs 15 residues. Trimming took 7 bases from V and 0 from J, leaving 15 bases between them. In nucleotides, the CDR3 is TGTGCCAGCAACTACAGGGTAGGGATGAACACTGAAGCTTTCTTT. This encodes CASNYRVGMNTEAFF.

The chain has TRBV5-4 and TRBJ1-2; D is unresolved. There are 14 residues in the CDR3. Germline assignment: CDR1 SGHNT and CDR2 YYREEE (reference sequence). V dropped 6 bases and J dropped 0 bases, with 12 bases sitting between them. This CDR3 reads CASTHGNANYGYTF. CDR3 DNA: TGTGCCAGCACCCATGGTAACGCTAACTATGGCTACACCTTC.

This chain connects TRBV7-6 to TRBJ2-5, with 7 bases fitting TRBD2. The V and J ends lost 2 bases and 5 bases, in that order; junction bases with no gene match: 8. Per the germline V gene, CDR1 is SGHVS and CDR2 is FNYEAQ. The length of the CDR3 is 15 residues. The CDR3 region has the DNA TGTGCCAGCAGCTTACATTTATCCGGGAGGGAGACCCAGTACTTC. Protein: CASSLHLSGRETQYF. Full variable domain (remainder filled in from reference TRBV7-6 and TRBJ2-5): GAGVSQSPRYKVTKRGQDVALRCDPISGHVSLYWYRQALGQGPEFLTYFNYEAQQDKSGLPNDRFSAERPEGSISTLTIQRTEQRDSAMYRCASSLHLSGRETQYFGPGTRLLVL.

This clone appeared once. V gene TRBV5-4 combines with J gene TRBJ2-3, with 8 nucleotides matching TRBD1. Germline-derived CDR1 and CDR2 are SGHNT and YYREEE (reference sequence). V was clipped by 4 bases and J by 5 bases; unmatched bases: 9. The CDR3 has 15 amino acids. The CDR3 sequence is CASSTPGQGGDTQYF. CDR3 sequence (DNA): TGTGCCAGCAGCACCCCCGGACAGGGTGGAGATACGCAGTATTTT.

V usage is TRBV7-2 and J usage is TRBJ2-1, with 10 bases that match TRBD2. The length of the CDR3 is 15 residues. V lost 5 bases and J lost 5; bases outside the gene matches: 6. Germline CDR1 reads SGHTA; CDR2 reads FQGNSA. The CDR3 sequence is CASSPRTSGNNEQFF. Written as DNA, the CDR3 is TGTGCCAGCAGCCCTCGGACTAGCGGTAACAATGAGCAGTTCTTC.

The chain has TRBV28 and TRBJ2-5; 10 bases match TRBD2. The CDR3 extends over 14 amino acids. The V gene end was trimmed by 4 bases and the J gene end by 4 bases; junction bases not matched to a gene: 3. Germline lookup yields CDR1 MDHEN and CDR2 SYDVKM. In DNA form, the CDR3 reads TGTGCCAGCAGTTATCTAGCGGGAGCAGAGACCCAGTACTTC. Its protein product is CASSYLAGAETQYF.

The genes are TRBV6-5 and TRBJ2-1; 7 nucleotides line up with TRBD1. V trimming: 2 bases; J trimming: 4 bases; junction bases outside the gene matches: 5. This CDR3 has 15 amino acids. Germline V CDR1 and CDR2: MNHEY, SVGAGI. The CDR3, as DNA: TGTGCCAGCAGTTACACTGGGACAGCATACAATGAGCAGTTCTTC. This encodes CASSYTGTAYNEQFF.

The chain employs TRBV14 and TRBJ2-5, with TRBD2 matching 8 bases. Losses at the gene ends were 3 bases for V and 4 bases for J; bases not matched to a gene: 10. This CDR3 has 16 amino acids. The germline CDR1 and CDR2 sequences are SGHDN and FVKESK. The CDR3, as DNA: TGTGCCAGCAGCCACCCCACTAGCGGTCTAAGAGAGACCCAGTACTTC. Amino acids: CASSHPTSGLRETQYF. Full variable domain (missing parts from reference TRBV14 and TRBJ2-5): EAGVTQFPSHSVIEKGQTVTLRCDPISGHDNLYWYRRVMGKEIKFLLHFVKESKQDESGMPNNRFLAERTGGTYSTLKVQPAELEDSGVYFCASSHPTSGLRETQYFGPGTRLLVL.

The genes are TRBV6-4 and TRBJ1-2, with D possibly TRBD1 on 5 matching bases. CDR3 size: 14 residues. The ends were cut back, 2 bases at V and 6 bases at J, with 13 bases in the middle. Germline-derived CDR1 and CDR2 are MRHNA and SNTAGT. CDR3 coding DNA: TGTGCCAGCAGTGACGAAGGGGCAATAAATGGCTACACCTTC. Encoded protein: CASSDEGAINGYTF.

The chain couples TRBV6-5 to TRBJ1-3; D is perhaps TRBD1 (6 bases). The length of the CDR3 is 15 residues. V dropped 1 base and J dropped 4 bases, with 11 bases sitting between them. Germline loops: CDR1 MNHEY, CDR2 SVGAGI. The CDR3 DNA reads TGTGCCAGCAGTTACTTCCAGGGGAGAGGAAACACCATATATTTT. It codes for CASSYFQGRGNTIYF.

This clone appeared a single time. J is TRBJ2-3 and V is TRBV7-2; perhaps D is TRBD1 or TRBD2 (6 bases each). With 5 bases removed from V and 1 base from J, the gap between germline ends came to 16 bases. CDR3 length equals 16 residues. Germline assignment: CDR1 SGHTA and CDR2 FQGNSA. The DNA for the CDR3 is TGTGCCAGCAGCCCCGGGGGCGGGGCTGGCACAGATACGCAGTATTTT. Amino acid sequence: CASSPGGGAGTDTQYF.